The next 4 T cell receptor beta chains were all read from a single sample in a study of cytomegalovirus exposure and HLA in healthy donors. Amplification used 60 Vbeta primers and 13 Jbeta primers. Assay used: immunoSEQ multiplex PCR; TCRdb lists only in-frame clones, some missing. The table lists some 87,000 clones, 65% to 80% of them singletons. Source material: PBMCs. Receptors originate from a woman between 50 and 59 years old in good health and CMV-seropositive.

The V call is TRBV7-9, the J call TRBJ2-7, with TRBD1 as a possible D gene (6 bases). Germline V CDR1 and CDR2: SEHNR, FQNEAQ (reference sequence). The length of the CDR3 is 13 residues. CDR3 in DNA: TGTGCTATAAACAGGGACGTAACCTACGAGCAGTACTTC. It is translated as CAINRDVTYEQYF.

The CDR3 coding sequence is TGTGCCAGTAGTAGCGGGGCTTACAATGAGCAGTTCTTC. It yields the protein CASSSGAYNEQFF. The rearrangement joins TRBV19 to TRBJ2-1, with a tentative D call TRBD2 (6 bases). The CDR3 has 13 amino acids. V was clipped by 4 bases and J by 4 bases, with 8 bases between them. The germline V gene encodes CDR1 LNHDA and CDR2 SQIVND (reference sequence).

In this sample, this clone turned up a few times. The chain recombines TRBV7-6 with TRBJ1-6; perhaps TRBD1 as D (5 bases). CDR1 is SGHVS, CDR2 FNYEAQ, per germline. The length of the CDR3 is 15 residues. Trimming stripped 5 bases from V and 10 bases from J, with 18 bases between. CDR3 nucleotides: TGTGCCAGCAGCCCAGGGCTCCAGGGAGGATCACCCCTCCACTTT. It specifies CASSPGLQGGSPLHF.

J is TRBJ1-4 and V is TRBV28; tentatively, D is TRBD1 (6 bases). The CDR3 extends over 15 amino acids. Germline CDR1 reads MDHEN; CDR2 reads SYDVKM. The ends were cut back, 5 bases at V and 7 bases at J, with 17 bases in the middle. The CDR3 DNA sequence: TGTGCCAGCAGTCGCACAGGGAAGGCGGTTGAAAAACTGTTTTTT. As protein: CASSRTGKAVEKLFF.